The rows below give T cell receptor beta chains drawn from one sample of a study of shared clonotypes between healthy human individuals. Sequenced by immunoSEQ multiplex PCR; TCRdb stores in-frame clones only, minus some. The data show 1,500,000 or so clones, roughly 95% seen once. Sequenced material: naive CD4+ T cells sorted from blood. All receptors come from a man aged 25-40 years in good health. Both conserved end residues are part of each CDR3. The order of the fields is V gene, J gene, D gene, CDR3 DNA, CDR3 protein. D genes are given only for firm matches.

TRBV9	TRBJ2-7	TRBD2	TGTGCCAGCAGCGCAGACGTAGCGGGAGGCTACGAGCAGTACTTC	CASSADVAGGYEQYF
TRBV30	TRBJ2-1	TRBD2	TGTGCCTGGAGTCCGGGACTAGTATACAATGAGCAGTTCTTC	CAWSPGLVYNEQFF
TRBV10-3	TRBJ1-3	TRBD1	TGTGCCATCAGTAAGGGACAGGGGGCAGGAAACACCATATATTTT	CAISKGQGAGNTIYF
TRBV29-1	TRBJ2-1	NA	TGCAGCGTTGTCCCGGAGCAGTTCTTC	CSVVPEQFF
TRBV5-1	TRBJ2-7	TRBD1	TGCGCCAGCAGCCCAAAGACAGGGGAATCCTACGAGCAGTACTTC	CASSPKTGESYEQYF
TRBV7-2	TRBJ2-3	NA	TGTGCCAGCAGCACGCCTATGCCGGGAGATACGCAGTATTTT	CASSTPMPGDTQYF
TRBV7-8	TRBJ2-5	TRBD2	TGTGCCAGCAGTCCTCTAGCGGGAGGACTAGAGACCCAGTACTTC	CASSPLAGGLETQYF
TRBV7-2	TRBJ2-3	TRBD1	TGTGCCAGCAGCTTAAGGGGGCCTCTACAAAGCACAGATACGCAGTATTTT	CASSLRGPLQSTDTQYF
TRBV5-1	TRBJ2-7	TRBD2	TGCGCCAGCAGCTTGGAGTCTAGCGGTTACTCCTACGAGCAGTACTTC	CASSLESSGYSYEQYF
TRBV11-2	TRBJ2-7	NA	TGTGCCAGCAGATCCACCAGTCGATACTCCTACGAGCAGTACTTC	CASRSTSRYSYEQYF
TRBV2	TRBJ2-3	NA	TGTGCCAGCGCCTCCCGGTCTGCTAGCACAGATACGCAGTATTTT	CASASRSASTDTQYF
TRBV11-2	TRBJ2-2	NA	TGTGCCAGCAGCTCGTCTAGAGGATCCTGGGAGCTGTTTTTT	CASSSSRGSWELFF
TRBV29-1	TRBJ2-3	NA	TGCAGCGTCGAGCATAGCACAGATACGCAGTATTTT	CSVEHSTDTQYF
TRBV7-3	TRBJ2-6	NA	TGTGCCAGCAGCCCCCAAGGACAGTCTGGGGCCAACGTCCTGACTTTC	CASSPQGQSGANVLTF
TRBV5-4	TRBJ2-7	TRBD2	TGTGCCAGCAGCCCCCGCGGCGGGGGGTCCCTCAGCGAGCAGTACTTC	CASSPRGGGSLSEQYF
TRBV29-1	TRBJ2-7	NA	TGCAGCGTTAAAGACCATTCCGGGAGCTTTGCCTACGAGCAGTACTTC	CSVKDHSGSFAYEQYF